These T cell receptor beta chains were read from a single sample in a study of beta chain features in type 1 diabetes. Profiled with immunoSEQ multiplex PCR; TCRdb holds only in-frame clones, not every one. The table includes under 900,000 clones, under 20% detected once. Sequencing was done on a sample of naive CD4+ T cells from blood. The receptors derive from a woman younger than 35 in good health. Both conserved end residues are part of each CDR3. The D gene is left open where the match is weak. The size field is filled for only some rows; it gives once, few, many or a size class.

TRBJ2-1 . few TRBV27 TGTGCCAGCAGTTTCCGCCAGGGGATAGATGAGCAGTTCTTC CASSFRQGIDEQFF
TRBJ1-2 . once TRBV18 TGTGCCAGCTCACCTCCGAGTCCCCTCAGGGCCGATGGTAACTATGGCTACACCTTC CASSPPSPLRADGNYGYTF
TRBJ2-7 . . TRBV6-6 TGTGCCAGCGGGGGAGGTCCCTACGAGCAGTACTTC CASGGGPYEQYF
TRBJ2-5 TRBD2 . TRBV18 TGTGCCAGCTCATCACCCGGGACTAGCGGGAGTTATGAGCAGTACTTC CASSSPGTSGSYEQYF
TRBJ2-3 . . TRBV28 TGTGCCAGCAGTGGAAGTGGTACAGATACGCAGTATTTT CASSGSGTDTQYF
TRBJ2-7 TRBD1 . TRBV27 TGTGCCAGCAGTCCTTCTAATAGAGGTTGGACAGGGCGTTACGAGCAGTACTTC CASSPSNRGWTGRYEQYF
TRBJ1-1 . few TRBV14 TGTGCCAGCAGCCTTACACTGAACACTGAAGCTTTCTTT CASSLTLNTEAFF
TRBJ2-1 TRBD1 few TRBV2 TGTGCCAGCAGTAAAGGACAGGGGGCGAACAATGAGCAGTTCTTC CASSKGQGANNEQFF
TRBJ2-2 . . TRBV7-3 TGTGCCAGCAGTCGGACTTTGAACACCGGGGAGCTGTTTTTT CASSRTLNTGELFF
TRBJ2-1 TRBD1 few TRBV11-2 TGTGCCAGCAGGCACCTCTACTACAGGGGGTCGGGCAATGAGCAGTTCTTC CASRHLYYRGSGNEQFF
TRBJ2-1 . few TRBV4-3 TGCGCCAGCAGCCAAGATGGGGCTAAACGGTGGGGGCAGTTCTTC CASSQDGAKRWGQFF
TRBJ2-1 . . TRBV19 TGTGCCAGTAGTATCGCGACGGCGGGGTACTCGAATGAGCAGTTCTTC CASSIATAGYSNEQFF
TRBJ2-7 TRBD1 few TRBV5-1 TGCGCCAGCAGGACAGGGCCCTCCTACGAGCAGTACTTC CASRTGPSYEQYF
TRBJ2-3 . few TRBV9 TGTGCCAGCAGCGCCAAAGTGATGGTTAGGAGCACAGATACGCAGTATTTT CASSAKVMVRSTDTQYF
TRBJ2-2 . once TRBV11-2 TGTGCCAGCATCACTAGGGCGGGCTCGAACACCGGGGAGCTGTTTTTT CASITRAGSNTGELFF
TRBJ2-7 . few TRBV5-4 TGTGCCAGCAGCTTGGTGGGCAGCTACGAGCAGTACTTC CASSLVGSYEQYF
TRBJ2-7 . many TRBV14 TGTGCCAGCGGGAGACTCGGCTACGAGCAGTACTTC CASGRLGYEQYF
TRBJ2-7 TRBD2 . TRBV5-4 TGTGCCAGCAGCTTGAAACTAGCGGACTCCTACGAGCAGTACTTC CASSLKLADSYEQYF
TRBJ1-2 . few TRBV29-1 TGCAGCGTTGGAGTCGGTGTCTATGGCTACACCTTC CSVGVGVYGYTF
TRBJ2-3 . . TRBV18 TGTGCCAGCTCACCACCGTCTCTCGGGGGAGCAGATACGCAGTATTTT CASSPPSLGGADTQYF
TRBJ1-5 . few TRBV5-6 TGTGCCAGCAGCTTGGGGTCTCAGCCCCAGCATTTT CASSLGSQPQHF
TRBJ2-2 TRBD2 . TRBV13 TGTGCCAGCCGCCCCGAAAGGGGACTAGCTTTGAACACCGGGGAGCTGTTTTTT CASRPERGLALNTGELFF
TRBJ2-3 . . TRBV5-4 TGTGCCAGCAGCTTCGGCCGGGTAACAGGGTCTGCAGATACGCAGTATTTT CASSFGRVTGSADTQYF
TRBJ1-5 . . TRBV18 TGTGCCAGCTCACCAGGCGGGAGTCGGGGCAATCAGCCCCAGCATTTT CASSPGGSRGNQPQHF
TRBJ2-1 . . TRBV5-6 TGTGCCAGCAGGTTAAGCTCTGAGCAGTTCTTC CASRLSSEQFF
TRBJ2-2 . few TRBV5-1 TGCGCCAGCAGCTCCCTGGGGGTAGGCGGCACCGGGGAGCTGTTTTTT CASSSLGVGGTGELFF
TRBJ2-2 TRBD1 . TRBV4-3 TGCGCCAGCAGCCAAGTCCCCGGGACAGGGGTTACCGGGGAGCTGTTTTTT CASSQVPGTGVTGELFF
TRBJ1-1 . . TRBV6-5 TGTGCCAGCAGTTACTCGACGTCCAGGCAGAACACTGAAGCTTTCTTT CASSYSTSRQNTEAFF
TRBJ2-1 TRBD1 . TRBV10-3 TGTGCCATCGGGACAGGGGAAAATGAGCAGTTCTTC CAIGTGENEQFF
TRBJ2-7 . few TRBV10-1 TGCGCCAGCAGTGAGTCTTCCGCAAGCTACTTC CASSESSASYF
TRBJ2-2 . few TRBV28 TGTGCCAGCAGCGTCGAGGTCGGCAGGACGAACACCGGGGAGCTGTTTTTT CASSVEVGRTNTGELFF
TRBJ2-1 TRBD2 . TRBV18 TGTGCCAGCTCACCACCCGGGAGGGGCTACAATGAGCAGTTCTTC CASSPPGRGYNEQFF
TRBJ1-1 . few TRBV4-3 TGCGCCAGCAGCCAATCGGACAAAGACACTGAAGCTTTCTTT CASSQSDKDTEAFF
TRBJ1-4 . . TRBV15 TGTGCCACCAGCAGAGGAGGGGTCGGAGAAAAACTGTTTTTT CATSRGGVGEKLFF
TRBJ1-1 TRBD1 . TRBV19 TGTGCCAGTAGTATACGAGGGACAGGGCTGGTGAACACTGAAGCTTTCTTT CASSIRGTGLVNTEAFF
TRBJ2-2 TRBD1 . TRBV2 TGTGCCAGCAGGGACCTTAGACAGGGGGACACCGGGGAGCTGTTTTTT CASRDLRQGDTGELFF
TRBJ2-3 . . TRBV4-3 TGCGCCAGCAGCCAACTCCTCACAGATACGCAGTATTTT CASSQLLTDTQYF
TRBJ2-7 TRBD2 . TRBV27 TGTGCCAGCGCAGACGGGAGGTTGGCCAGCTACGAGCAGTACTTC CASADGRLASYEQYF
TRBJ2-7 TRBD2 few TRBV6-6 TGTGCCAGCAGTTACTCGGGGGGGAATAGCTACGAGCAGTACTTC CASSYSGGNSYEQYF
TRBJ1-3 . . TRBV5-1 TGCGCCAGCAGCTTAGAACGGACGGGAAGCTCTGGAAACACCATATATTTT CASSLERTGSSGNTIYF
TRBJ2-2 . few TRBV6-5 TGTGCCAGCCGTCACCCCCTGTGGACCGGGGAGCTGTTTTTT CASRHPLWTGELFF